The 18 T cell receptor beta chains reported below all come from one sample, sequenced in a study of shared clonotypes between healthy human individuals. Sequencing was performed with immunoSEQ multiplex PCR; in TCRdb, only in-frame clones are kept and a portion is missing. The table includes about 2.4 million clones, around nine tenths detected once. Sequencing was carried out using naive CD4+ T cells sorted from blood. This sample's subset: CD45RA+ positively selected. The source of these receptors is a man aged 18 to 29 in good health.

This clone was observed once. The chain recombines TRBV5-4 with TRBJ2-7; maybe TRBD2 (5 bases). The germline V gene encodes CDR1 SGHNT and CDR2 YYREEE (reference sequence). The CDR3 runs to 14 residues. Deletions cut 4 bases from V and 0 bases from J, with 11 bases between. In DNA form, the CDR3 reads TGTGCCAGCAGCCGCGGACTGGGCTCCTACGAGCAGTACTTC. It translates to CASSRGLGSYEQYF.

The V call is TRBV5-1, the J call TRBJ2-1, with TRBD1 matching over 7 bases. Germline values: CDR1 SGHRS, CDR2 YFSETQ. Trimming at V came to 4 bases and at J to 5 bases, leaving 3 bases not matched to a gene. The CDR3 is 13 residues long. The CDR3 DNA follows: TGCGCCAGCAGCCCTGGGACAGACAATGAGCAGTTCTTC. Encoded protein: CASSPGTDNEQFF.

The chain recombines TRBV18 with TRBJ1-5; perhaps TRBD1 as D (5 bases). CDR1 KGHSH and CDR2 LQKENI come from the germline V gene. The V gene lost 2 bases and the J gene lost 4 bases, with 12 bases spanning the gap. This CDR3 is 15 amino acids long. CDR3 residues: CASSPERGKNQPQHF. The CDR3, as DNA: TGTGCCAGCTCACCAGAGAGGGGAAAGAATCAGCCCCAGCATTTT.

This clone was recorded a few times. The chain uses TRBV6-1 and TRBJ1-3, with a weak D call TRBD1 (5 bases). The germline V gene has CDR1 MNHNS and CDR2 SASEGT. V was pared by 5 bases and J by 0 bases, with 11 bases between. This CDR3 comprises 15 residues. This chain's CDR3 is CASSTDRNSGNTIYF. The CDR3 DNA sequence: TGTGCCAGCAGTACAGACAGAAACTCTGGAAACACCATATATTTT.

The V call is TRBV6-5, the J call TRBJ2-1; 12 bases align to TRBD2. J was trimmed by 6 bases and V by 2 bases; bases with no gene match: 5. This CDR3 has 16 amino acids. Germline V gene sequence: CDR1 MNHEY, CDR2 SVGAGI. The CDR3 coding sequence is TGTGCCAGCAGTTACCGCGGACTAGCGGGACTCAATGAGCAGTTCTTC. This gives the protein CASSYRGLAGLNEQFF.

This sequence joins TRBV6-6 and TRBJ2-3; D not certain. CDR1 and CDR2 from the germline V gene are MNHNY and SVGAGI (reference sequence). This CDR3 region has 14 residues. With 2 bases removed from V and 5 bases from J, the gap between germline ends came to 11 bases. The CDR3 here is CASSYALLGDTQYF. The CDR3 DNA is TGTGCCAGCAGTTACGCTTTATTAGGAGATACGCAGTATTTT.

The J gene is TRBJ2-5, the V gene TRBV6-9; D is possibly TRBD1 (5 bases). The germline V gene encodes CDR1 MNHGY and CDR2 SVAAGI. This CDR3 contains 14 residues. Trimming stripped 8 bases from V and 5 bases from J, with 18 bases between. The CDR3 nucleotides are TGTGCCAGCCGTAACACTACAGGATGGGAGACCCAGTACTTC. Protein sequence: CASRNTTGWETQYF.

This chain uses TRBV12-5 with TRBJ2-2; 9 bases align to TRBD1. The CDR3 length is 15 residues. From germline, CDR1 is LGHNT and CDR2 FRNRAP. The V segment lost 6 bases and the J segment 5 bases; nucleotides outside the gene matches: 7. The CDR3 region is CASGNDRGVTGELFF. CDR3 bases: TGTGCTAGTGGGAACGACAGGGGGGTTACCGGGGAGCTGTTTTTT. The whole variable domain, remainder taken from reference TRBV12-5 and TRBJ2-2, is DARVTQTPRHKVTEMGQEVTMRCQPILGHNTVFWYRQTMMQGLELLAYFRNRAPLDDSGMPKDRFSAEMPDATLATLKIQPSEPRDSAVYFCASGNDRGVTGELFFGEGSRLTVL.

The V call is TRBV9, the J call TRBJ2-1; a possible D gene is TRBD2 (6 bases). The CDR3 spans 14 residues. From germline, CDR1 is SGDLS and CDR2 YYNGEE. With 2 bases removed from V and 5 bases from J, the gap between germline ends came to 11 bases. The CDR3 region is CASSVASSDNEQFF. The DNA of the CDR3 is TGTGCCAGCAGCGTTGCCTCTAGCGACAATGAGCAGTTCTTC.

The chain is built from TRBV29-1 and TRBJ1-1, with 7 bases identical to TRBD1. The V segment lost 4 bases and the J segment 5 bases; nucleotides outside the gene matches: 19. Germline assignment: CDR1 SQVTM and CDR2 ANQGSEA. The CDR3 is 17 residues long. The CDR3 DNA reads as TGCAGCGTTGCCCGAGCAAGGTCCCTTACAGGGGAAACTGAAGCTTTCTTT. Translating it yields CSVARARSLTGETEAFF.

The chain joins TRBV13 to TRBJ2-1; no firm D call. This CDR3 has 13 amino acids. The V gene lost 4 bases and the J gene lost 3 bases, with 7 bases spanning the gap. The germline CDR1 and CDR2 sequences are PRHDT and FYEKMQ (reference sequence). Here the CDR3 DNA reads TGTGCCAGCAGCTGGGCCAGCTACAATGAGCAGTTCTTC. This codes for CASSWASYNEQFF.

This rearrangement joins TRBV29-1 to TRBJ1-2, with D uncertain. V lost 3 bases to trimming and J lost 8 bases, with 16 bases between them. In germline, CDR1 is SQVTM, CDR2 ANQGSEA. The CDR3 contains 13 residues. Here the CDR3 DNA reads TGCAGCGTTGACTCGGGCAGGAGAAGGGGCTACACCTTC. Translated, it gives CSVDSGRRRGYTF.

This rearrangement joins TRBV18 to TRBJ2-7; tentatively, D is TRBD2 (6 bases). CDR1 is KGHSH and CDR2 is LQKENI in the germline V gene. Trimming removed 1 base from V and 5 bases from J, with 18 bases in between. The CDR3 contains 16 residues. The CDR3 bases are TGTGCCAGCTCACCACGGGGCGGGAAGGTTTTCCACGAGCAGTACTTC. This sequence encodes CASSPRGGKVFHEQYF.

DNA of the CDR3: TGTGCCAGCAGTTCCCTGGGGGAGCAGAACTACGAGCAGTACTTC. Translated: CASSSLGEQNYEQYF. The gene calls are TRBV27 and TRBJ2-7; D may match TRBD1 or TRBD2 (5 bases each). The V end was cut by 4 bases, the J end by 3 bases, with 16 bases between. Germline values: CDR1 MNHEY, CDR2 SMNVEV (reference sequence). The CDR3 is 15 amino acids.

V is TRBV2 and J is TRBJ1-2, with 9 bases matching TRBD1. V lost 7 bases, J lost 7 bases, and 7 bases stayed unmatched. The CDR3 extends over 13 amino acids. The V gene's germline CDR1 is SNHLY and CDR2 FYNNEI. CDR3 DNA: TGTGCCAGCATGGTGGGACAGGGCCGTGGCTACACCTTC. Encoded protein: CASMVGQGRGYTF.

This chain connects TRBV30 to TRBJ1-2, with D maybe TRBD1 (5 bases). Per germline, CDR1 GTSNPN and CDR2 SVGIG (reference sequence). The V end lost 3 bases, the J end lost 12 bases, and 14 bases lay between the germline ends. The CDR3 is 11 amino acids. The CDR3 DNA reads TGTGCCTGGAGCGTAGGGGTGGCTCACACCTTC. It yields the protein CAWSVGVAHTF.

This chain connects TRBV7-6 to TRBJ2-3; 11 bases match TRBD2. The V gene end was trimmed by 7 bases and the J gene end by 3 bases; junction bases not matched to a gene: 9. CDR1 is SGHVS, CDR2 FNYEAQ, per germline. The CDR3 covers 16 residues. CDR3 amino acids: CASTTTSGSPTDTQYF. CDR3 nucleotide sequence: TGTGCCAGCACCACAACTAGCGGGAGTCCGACAGATACGCAGTATTTT. Using reference TRBV7-6 and TRBJ2-3 for the parts outside the CDR3, the full variable domain is GAGVSQSPRYKVTKRGQDVALRCDPISGHVSLYWYRQALGQGPEFLTYFNYEAQQDKSGLPNDRFSAERPEGSISTLTIQRTEQRDSAMYRCASTTTSGSPTDTQYFGPGTRLTVL.

The rearrangement uses TRBV7-2 and TRBJ1-6; tentatively, D is TRBD1 (5 bases). The germline CDR1 and CDR2 sequences are SGHTA and FQGNSA. Trimming took off 6 bases at V and 6 bases at J, with 15 bases between the two ends. The CDR3 consists of 15 residues. The chain's CDR3 is CASRLQTAPNSPLHF. The DNA of the CDR3 is TGTGCCAGCAGGTTACAGACAGCGCCTAATTCACCCCTCCACTTT. Combining the CDR3 with reference TRBV7-2 and TRBJ1-6 gives the whole variable domain GAGVSQSPSNKVTEKGKDVELRCDPISGHTALYWYRQSLGQGLEFLIYFQGNSAPDKSGLPSDRFSAERTGGSVSTLTIQRTQQEDSAVYLCASRLQTAPNSPLHFGNGTRLTVT.